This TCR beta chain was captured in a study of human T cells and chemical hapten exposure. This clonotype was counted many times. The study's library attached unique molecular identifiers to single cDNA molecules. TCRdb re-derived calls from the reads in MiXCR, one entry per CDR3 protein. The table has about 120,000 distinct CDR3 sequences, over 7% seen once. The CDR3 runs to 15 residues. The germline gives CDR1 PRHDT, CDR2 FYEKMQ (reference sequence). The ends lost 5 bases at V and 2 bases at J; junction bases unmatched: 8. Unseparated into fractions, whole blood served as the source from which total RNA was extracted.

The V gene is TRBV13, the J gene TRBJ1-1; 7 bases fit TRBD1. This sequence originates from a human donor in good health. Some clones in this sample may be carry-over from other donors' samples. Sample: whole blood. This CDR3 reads CASSRAGTANTEAFF. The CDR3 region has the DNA TGTGCCAGCAGCCGGGCCGGGACAGCCAACACTGAAGCTTTCTTT. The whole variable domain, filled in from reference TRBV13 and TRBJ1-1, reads AAGVIQSPRHLIKEKRETATLKCYPIPRHDTVYWYQQGPGQDPQFLISFYEKMQSDKGSIPDRFSAQQFSDYHSELNMSSLELGDSALYFCASSRAGTANTEAFFGQGTRLTVV.